This T cell receptor beta chain stems from a study of vaccination effects on CD4 cells after COVID-19. CDR3 length: 16 residues. The J segment lost 4 bases and the V segment lost 1 base, leaving 4 bases of the junction unmatched. Germline loops: CDR1 SEHNR, CDR2 FQNEAQ (reference sequence). Using immunoSEQ multiplex PCR, the repertoire was profiled, and TCRdb retains in-frame clones only, with some absent. Of around 26,000 clones listed, roughly three quarters are singletons. Prior to sequencing, the ViraFEST assay stimulated PBMC with viral peptide pools, which expanded the antigen-specific CD4+ T cells. Once cultured for 10 days, the cells underwent separation to obtain CD4+ T cells. Participants each got two BNT162b2 or mRNA-1273 vaccine doses. Vaccine recipients, nucleocapsid antibody negative, had no prior SARS-CoV-2 infection. Fresh IL-2-containing medium replaced half the medium on days 3 and 7.

A remark on this clone: Its specificity is not known.

Sequenced material: CD4+ T cells from PBMCs cultured with SARS-CoV-2 spike peptides, taken after COVID-19 vaccination. The chain recombines TRBV7-9 with TRBJ2-5, with TRBD1 matching 12 bases. This sequence was found in a human donor who received a COVID-19 vaccine. Here the CDR3 DNA reads TGTGCCAGCAGCTTAGGGGACAGGGGGCTACGAGAGACCCAGTACTTC. It encodes CASSLGDRGLRETQYF. Based on the CDR3 plus reference TRBV7-9 and TRBJ2-5, the full variable domain is DTGVSQNPRHKITKRGQNVTFRCDPISEHNRLYWYRQTLGQGPEFLTYFQNEAQLEKSRLLSDRFSAERPKGSFSTLEIQRTEQGDSAMYLCASSLGDRGLRETQYFGPGTRLLVL.